The 31 T cell receptor beta chains given below trace back to one sample, sequenced in a study of beta chain features in type 1 diabetes. Their recognized antigens are unknown. Reverse transcription of all isolated RNA meant that expressed TCRB transcripts were sequenced. Method: immunoSEQ multiplex PCR; TCRdb's copy keeps in-frame clones and lacks some. This table has 150,000 to 200,000 clones, around 7.8% appearing once. Study-wide points: Shorter TCRB CDR3s, moderately but significantly so, were found in Type 1 diabetes patients in all four CD4+ subsets.

Specimen: central memory CD4+ T cells from blood. These receptors originate from a woman aged 40 to 49 with type 1 diabetes.

The chain employs TRBV9 and TRBJ1-1; D gene uncertain. This CDR3 is built from 16 residues. The germline V and J ends were trimmed by 3 bases and 2 bases, with 17 bases remaining between them. Germline values: CDR1 SGDLS, CDR2 YYNGEE. The CDR3 sequence is CASSALTPRGNTEAFF. The CDR3 DNA is TGTGCCAGCAGCGCTCTGACACCACGGGGAAACACTGAAGCTTTCTTT.

In the case of this clone: An end of the junction does not agree with germline; a read error may underlie this. The gene calls are TRBV6-1 and TRBJ2-7, with 7 positions matching TRBD1. Germline CDR1 is MNHNS and CDR2 is SASEGT. This CDR3 has 15 residues. CDR3 sequence (DNA): TGTGCCAGCAGTGAACACACCGGGACAGAATACGGGCAGTACTTC. Its protein is CASSEHTGTEYGQYF.

The chain has TRBV5-1 and TRBJ2-3; 7 nucleotides align to TRBD1. The CDR3 runs to 17 residues. V trimming: 0 bases; J trimming: 1 base; junction bases outside the gene matches: 8. The germline CDR1 and CDR2 sequences are SGHRS and YFSETQ. The CDR3 loop reads CASSLAGRGKGTDTQYF. The CDR3 DNA reads as TGCGCCAGCAGCTTGGCGGGCAGGGGGAAGGGCACAGATACGCAGTATTTT.

This clone was detected only a few times. The chain has TRBV2 and TRBJ2-7; 7 bases line up with TRBD1. Germline V gives CDR1 SNHLY, CDR2 FYNNEI. The J segment lost 0 bases and the V segment lost 11 bases, leaving 7 bases of the junction unmatched. This CDR3 region has 13 residues. In DNA form, the CDR3 reads TGTGCCGGTAACAGGGGCGGCTCCTACGAGCAGTACTTC. Its protein is CAGNRGGSYEQYF.

The chain couples TRBV5-4 to TRBJ2-5; unclear D gene. V shed 0 bases and J shed 5 bases, with 8 bases lying between them. The CDR3 covers 13 residues. Per the germline V gene, CDR1 is SGHNT and CDR2 is YYREEE (reference sequence). The CDR3 region has the DNA TGTGCCAGCAGCTTGGAGCGTGGGGAGACCCAGTACTTC. Translated: CASSLERGETQYF. The full variable domain, its missing parts supplied by reference TRBV5-4 and TRBJ2-5, is ETGVTQSPTHLIKTRGQQVTLRCSSQSGHNTVSWYQQALGQGPQFIFQYYREEENGRGNFPPRFSGLQFPNYSSELNVNALELDDSALYLCASSLERGETQYFGPGTRLLVL.

This clone was observed a few times. This chain uses TRBV18 with TRBJ1-6; D uncertain. Germline CDR1 and CDR2: KGHSH and LQKENI. With 3 bases removed from V and 8 bases from J, the gap between germline ends came to 14 bases. This CDR3 has 15 amino acids. The DNA for the CDR3 is TGTGCCAGCTCACCGTCTCGAGGGTTAGATTCACCCCTCCACTTT. This codes for CASSPSRGLDSPLHF.

The table lists this clone with a few counts. This chain joins TRBV15 and TRBJ1-1; D might be TRBD1 (5 bases). With 7 bases removed from V and 4 bases from J, the gap between germline ends came to 13 bases. There are 13 residues in the CDR3. In germline, CDR1 is LNHNV, CDR2 YYDKDF (reference sequence). The CDR3: CATISGGSTEAFF. The CDR3 DNA follows: TGTGCCACCATTTCTGGGGGGAGCACTGAAGCTTTCTTT.

This clone turned up a few times. The chain uses TRBV18 and TRBJ1-2, with D possibly being TRBD1 (5 bases). Trimming pared 4 bases from V and 2 bases from J, leaving 8 bases between. Germline assignment: CDR1 KGHSH and CDR2 LQKENI. There are 13 residues in the CDR3. CDR3 sequence (DNA): TGTGCCAGCTCACAGACAGAGAACTATGGCTACACCTTC. As protein: CASSQTENYGYTF.

This chain uses TRBV9 with TRBJ2-7; 10 bases fit TRBD1. The CDR3 is 14 amino acids. V dropped 4 bases and J dropped 4; count of bases not matched to a gene: 5. Germline V gene sequence: CDR1 SGDLS, CDR2 YYNGEE. CDR3 bases: TGTGCCAGCAGCTCCCCGGGACAGGGGTACGAGCAGTACTTC. Protein: CASSSPGQGYEQYF.

This chain connects TRBV9 to TRBJ1-2; D gene ambiguous. The V end was cut by 7 bases, the J end by 6 bases, with 13 bases between. CDR1 is SGDLS, CDR2 YYNGEE, per germline. This CDR3 region has 12 residues. Written as DNA, the CDR3 is TGTGCCAGCCAGCGGGGTTGGGATGGCTACACCTTC. Protein sequence: CASQRGWDGYTF.

The chain couples TRBV28 to TRBJ1-1; TRBD1 might be the D (6 bases). Trimming cost V 6 bases and J 12 bases, with 17 bases left between them. This CDR3 has 12 amino acids. The germline gives CDR1 MDHEN, CDR2 SYDVKM. DNA for the CDR3: TGTGCCAGCAGCCTCTACAGGGCTAGGACTTTCTTT. Its translation is CASSLYRARTFF.

There are a few counts of this clone. J is TRBJ2-7 and V is TRBV7-2; perhaps TRBD2 as D (6 bases). V was pared by 1 base and J by 5 bases, with 15 bases between. The CDR3 runs 15 residues. Per germline, CDR1 SGHTA and CDR2 FQGNSA. CDR3 protein: CASSLVTGVGNEQYF. The CDR3 coding sequence is TGTGCCAGCAGCTTAGTGACGGGAGTTGGCAACGAGCAGTACTTC.

The chain uses TRBV5-8 and TRBJ2-7; 11 bases match TRBD2. CDR1 is SGHTS, CDR2 YDEGEE, per germline. The CDR3 runs 17 residues. The V gene end was trimmed by 0 bases and the J gene end by 7 bases; junction bases not matched to a gene: 12. CDR3 residues: CASSLVPGLAGGWEQYF. The CDR3 coding sequence is TGTGCCAGCAGCTTGGTGCCGGGTCTAGCGGGAGGTTGGGAGCAGTACTTC.

CDR3 region: CASSLTLTGSNNSPLHF. CDR3 coding DNA: TGTGCCAGCAGCCTGACCTTAACAGGGTCTAATAATTCACCCCTCCACTTT. This chain joins TRBV9 and TRBJ1-6; D might be TRBD1 (6 bases). CDR1 SGDLS and CDR2 YYNGEE come from the germline V gene. The CDR3 contains 17 residues. The germline V and J ends were trimmed by 4 bases and 5 bases, with 19 bases remaining between them. The whole variable domain, remainder taken from reference TRBV9 and TRBJ1-6, is DSGVTQTPKHLITATGQRVTLRCSPRSGDLSVYWYQQSLDQGLQFLIQYYNGEERAKGNILERFSAQQFPDLHSELNLSSLELGDSALYFCASSLTLTGSNNSPLHFGNGTRLTVT.

Turning to this clone: The same CDR3 arises from other DNA sequences in this sample as well. The chain uses TRBV28 and TRBJ1-2; no reliable D call. The CDR3 sequence is 12 residues long. Trimming removed 8 bases from V and 4 bases from J, with 11 bases in between. The germline V gene encodes CDR1 MDHEN and CDR2 SYDVKM. CDR3 sequence (DNA): TGTGCCAGCTCCCCGGGGAGCTATGGCTACACCTTC. It is translated as CASSPGSYGYTF.

This clone showed up just a few times. The rearrangement uses TRBV27 and TRBJ2-1, with TRBD2 identical over 7 bases. Germline-derived CDR1 and CDR2 are MNHEY and SMNVEV (reference sequence). The J segment lost 0 bases and the V segment lost 4 bases, leaving 6 bases of the junction unmatched. CDR3 length: 16 amino acids. CDR3 DNA: TGTGCCAGCAGTTCTCGACTAGCCGGCTCCTACAATGAGCAGTTCTTC. It specifies CASSSRLAGSYNEQFF.

This clone has just a few counts. An end of the junction differs from the germline gene, which may be a read error. The chain combines TRBV7-3 with TRBJ2-7; 7 nucleotides agree with TRBD2. CDR1 is SGHTA and CDR2 is FQGTGA in the germline V gene. There are 13 residues in the CDR3. The CDR3 bases are TGTGCCAGCACCTTAGGCGGGGGATACGAGCAGTACTTC. Protein sequence: CASTLGGGYEQYF.

The chain uses TRBV5-1 and TRBJ2-1, with 7 bases that match TRBD1. V lost 3 bases and J lost 6; bases outside the gene matches: 12. This CDR3 spans 16 amino acids. From germline, CDR1 is SGHRS and CDR2 YFSETQ. CDR3 bases: TGCGCCAGCAGCTCCAACTCAGGGGGATCAGGCAATGAGCAGTTCTTC. It translates to CASSSNSGGSGNEQFF.

Many counts were recorded for this clone. The genes are TRBV18 and TRBJ2-7; D is uncertain. V gave up 6 bases and J gave up 5 bases, with 14 bases separating them. CDR3 length: 13 residues. CDR1 is KGHSH, CDR2 LQKENI, per germline. The DNA for the CDR3 is TGTGCCAGCTCCCCATTCAGGCAGGACGAGCAGTACTTC. This encodes CASSPFRQDEQYF.

The chain has TRBV29-1 and TRBJ1-5; D might be TRBD1 (5 bases). This CDR3 is 13 amino acids long. The V gene's germline CDR1 is SQVTM and CDR2 ANQGSEA. V shed 4 bases and J shed 7 bases, with 14 bases lying between them. CDR3 nucleotides: TGCAGCGTTGGCTCCAGGGCAGGCCAGCCCCAGCATTTT. This gives the protein CSVGSRAGQPQHF.

The chain has TRBV6-5 and TRBJ2-3, with D unresolved. The CDR3 is made up of 15 amino acids. Germline lookup yields CDR1 MNHEY and CDR2 SVGAGI. V shed 0 bases and J shed 4 bases, with 11 bases lying between them. The CDR3 region has the DNA TGTGCCAGCAGTTACTCTGGCAGACTCGCAGATACGCAGTATTTT. It yields the protein CASSYSGRLADTQYF.

The V and J genes are TRBV7-8 and TRBJ1-4; no clear D gene. CDR3 length: 14 residues. The germline gives CDR1 SGHVS, CDR2 FQNEAQ. With 5 bases removed from V and 8 bases from J, the gap between germline ends came to 15 bases. The CDR3: CASSPRRSGEKLFF. The CDR3 DNA is TGTGCCAGCAGCCCGCGGAGGAGCGGGGAAAAACTGTTTTTT.

This clone was counted only a few times. This rearrangement joins TRBV7-2 to TRBJ2-7; 9 positions agree with TRBD2. CDR3 length: 16 residues. Germline assignment: CDR1 SGHTA and CDR2 FQGNSA. J gave up 4 bases and V 5 bases, and 12 bases lay outside the gene matches. The CDR3 DNA follows: TGTGCCAGCAGCCCCCTAAATAGCGGGAGTTCGTACGAGCAGTACTTC. This translates into CASSPLNSGSSYEQYF.

V gene TRBV5-1 combines with J gene TRBJ2-3; perhaps TRBD2 as D (6 bases). CDR3 size: 15 residues. Looked up from germline, CDR1 is SGHRS and CDR2 is YFSETQ. V was pared by 6 bases and J by 1 base, with 15 bases between. CDR3 DNA sequence: TGCGCCAGCATCCTTGGCGGCGGGGGCACAGATACGCAGTATTTT. Translated: CASILGGGGTDTQYF.

This clone turned up a few times. The chain links TRBV2 to TRBJ1-2; no definite D call. V was pared by 1 base and J by 6 bases, with 12 bases between. Germline values: CDR1 SNHLY, CDR2 FYNNEI. The CDR3 sequence is 14 residues long. The CDR3 DNA follows: TGTGCCAGCAGTGAAGGGTACGCCGCTAATGGCTACACCTTC. Protein product: CASSEGYAANGYTF.

The chain is built from TRBV7-9 and TRBJ2-5; D might be TRBD1 (6 bases). Germline CDR1 is SEHNR and CDR2 is FQNEAQ (reference sequence). This CDR3 is 16 amino acids long. Trimming removed 3 bases from V and 1 base from J, with 15 bases in between. Here the CDR3 DNA reads TGTGCCAGCAGCTTTCTCCAGGACAGCCTCCAAGAGACCCAGTACTTC. It specifies CASSFLQDSLQETQYF.

This clone has a count of ten or more. The J gene is TRBJ2-5, the V gene TRBV5-6, with 9 bases identical to TRBD1. The CDR3 has 15 residues. Germline values: CDR1 SGHDT, CDR2 YYEEEE. The V segment lost 1 base and the J segment 5 bases; nucleotides outside the gene matches: 6. The CDR3 region is CASSLTGQGSETQYF. In DNA, the CDR3 is TGTGCCAGCAGCTTGACGGGACAGGGTTCGGAGACCCAGTACTTC.

In its sample, this clone was seen a few times. CDR3 sequence reads: CASSDWGSNTGELFF. The CDR3 DNA follows: TGTGCCAGCAGTGACTGGGGCTCGAACACCGGGGAGCTGTTTTTT. The V call is TRBV2, the J call TRBJ2-2; weak D call: TRBD1 (5 bases). Looked up from germline, CDR1 is SNHLY and CDR2 is FYNNEI. Trimming shortened V by 3 bases and J by 0 bases, and 8 bases separated the two germline ends. The CDR3 covers 15 residues. The whole variable domain, filled in from reference TRBV2 and TRBJ2-2, reads EPEVTQTPSHQVTQMGQEVILRCVPISNHLYFYWYRQILGQKVEFLVSFYNNEISEKSEIFDDQFSVERPDGSNFTLKIRSTKLEDSAMYFCASSDWGSNTGELFFGEGSRLTVL.

In this sample, this clone turned up a few times. The chain couples TRBV25-1 to TRBJ1-6, with 7 bases lining up with TRBD1. CDR1 and CDR2 from the germline V gene are MGHDK and SYGVNS. CDR3 length: 13 amino acids. With 7 bases clipped from V and 8 bases from J, the junction kept 5 bases outside the gene matches. The CDR3 sequence is CASTGQDDSPLHF. DNA for the CDR3: TGTGCCAGCACCGGACAGGATGATTCACCCCTCCACTTT.

Many counts were recorded for this clone. This chain connects TRBV5-1 to TRBJ1-2; TRBD1 is a possible D gene (6 bases). This CDR3 contains 14 residues. Germline V gene data show CDR1 as SGHRS and CDR2 as YFSETQ. V lost 4 bases and J lost 5, with 15 bases in between. CDR3 residues: CASSGSEGGYGYTF. CDR3 sequence (DNA): TGCGCCAGCAGCGGGAGCGAGGGGGGGTATGGCTACACCTTC.

This clone was observed a handful of times. The chain combines TRBV4-1 with TRBJ2-1; TRBD2 aligns across 10 bases. CDR1 MGHRA and CDR2 YSYEKL come from the germline V gene. The CDR3 consists of 16 residues. Trimming cost V 2 bases and J 10 bases; bases outside gene matches: 11. The CDR3 DNA sequence: TGCGCCAGCAGCCAACCTCCTAGCGGGAGTACCTGGGAGCAGTTCTTC. It yields the protein CASSQPPSGSTWEQFF.